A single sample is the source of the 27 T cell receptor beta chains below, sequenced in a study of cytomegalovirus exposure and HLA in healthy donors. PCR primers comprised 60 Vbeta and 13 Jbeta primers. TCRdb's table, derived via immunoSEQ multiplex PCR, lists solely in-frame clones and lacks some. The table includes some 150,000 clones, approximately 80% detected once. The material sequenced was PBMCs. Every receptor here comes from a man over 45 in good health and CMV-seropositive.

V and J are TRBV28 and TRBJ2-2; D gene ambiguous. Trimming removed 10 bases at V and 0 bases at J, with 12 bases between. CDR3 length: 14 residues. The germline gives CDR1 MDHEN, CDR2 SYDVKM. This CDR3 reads CAILRGANTGELFF. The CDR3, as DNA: TGTGCCATCCTACGAGGTGCGAACACCGGGGAGCTGTTTTTT.

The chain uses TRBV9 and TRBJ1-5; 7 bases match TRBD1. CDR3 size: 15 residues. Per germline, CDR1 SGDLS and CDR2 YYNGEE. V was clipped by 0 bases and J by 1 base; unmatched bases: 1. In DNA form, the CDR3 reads TGTGCCAGCAGCGTAGAGGGACAGAGCAATCAGCCCCAGCATTTT. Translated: CASSVEGQSNQPQHF.

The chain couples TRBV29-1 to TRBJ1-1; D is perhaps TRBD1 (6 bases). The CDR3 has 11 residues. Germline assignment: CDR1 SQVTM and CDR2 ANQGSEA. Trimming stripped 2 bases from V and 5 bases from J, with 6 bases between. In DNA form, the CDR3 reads TGCAGCGTTGAACAGGGGACTGAAGCTTTCTTT. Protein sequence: CSVEQGTEAFF. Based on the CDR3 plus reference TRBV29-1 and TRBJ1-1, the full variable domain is SAVISQKPSRDICQRGTSLTIQCQVDSQVTMMFWYRQQPGQSLTLIATANQGSEATYESGFVIDKFPISRPNLTFSTLTVSNMSPEDSSIYLCSVEQGTEAFFGQGTRLTVV.

CDR3 in DNA: TGTGCCAGCAGTTTAGGGGCGACTCCGACATTTCATGGCTACACCTTC. Protein: CASSLGATPTFHGYTF. The chain uses TRBV28 and TRBJ1-2; the D gene is possibly TRBD1 (5 bases). V lost 2 bases and J 6 bases, leaving 19 bases between the germline ends. CDR1 and CDR2 (germline): MDHEN, SYDVKM. The CDR3 is 16 amino acids.

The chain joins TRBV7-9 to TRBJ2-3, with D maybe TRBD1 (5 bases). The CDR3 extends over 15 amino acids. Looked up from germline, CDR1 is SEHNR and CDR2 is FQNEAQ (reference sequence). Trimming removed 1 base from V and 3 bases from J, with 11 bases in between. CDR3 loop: CASSLGGGRTDTQYF. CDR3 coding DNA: TGTGCCAGCAGCTTAGGGGGCGGTAGGACAGATACGCAGTATTTT.

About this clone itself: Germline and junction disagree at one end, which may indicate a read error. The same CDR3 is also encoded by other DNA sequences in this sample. The CDR3 nucleotides are TGCGCCAGTAGTATAGAGCCTAGCGGGGATACCTACGAGCAGTACTTC. Encoded protein: CASSIEPSGDTYEQYF. The chain links TRBV19 to TRBJ2-7; 9 bases align to TRBD2. The CDR3 covers 16 residues. Germline V CDR1 and CDR2: LNHDA, SQIVND (reference sequence).

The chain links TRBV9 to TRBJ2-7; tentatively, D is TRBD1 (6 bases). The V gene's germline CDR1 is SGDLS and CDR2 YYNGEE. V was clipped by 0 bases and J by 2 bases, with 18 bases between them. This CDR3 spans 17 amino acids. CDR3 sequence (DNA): TGTGCCAGCAGCGTAGGATCCTCAGGGACAATTCCCTACGAGCAGTACTTC. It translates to CASSVGSSGTIPYEQYF.

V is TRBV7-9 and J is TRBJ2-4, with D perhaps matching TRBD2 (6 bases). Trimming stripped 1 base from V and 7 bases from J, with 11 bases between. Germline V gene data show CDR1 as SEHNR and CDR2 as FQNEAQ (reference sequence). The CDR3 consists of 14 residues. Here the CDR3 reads CASSLGVAENIQYF. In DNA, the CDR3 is TGTGCCAGCAGCTTAGGAGTAGCGGAGAACATTCAGTACTTC. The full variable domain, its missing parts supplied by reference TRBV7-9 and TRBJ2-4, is DTGVSQNPRHKITKRGQNVTFRCDPISEHNRLYWYRQTLGQGPEFLTYFQNEAQLEKSRLLSDRFSAERPKGSFSTLEIQRTEQGDSAMYLCASSLGVAENIQYFGAGTRLSVL.

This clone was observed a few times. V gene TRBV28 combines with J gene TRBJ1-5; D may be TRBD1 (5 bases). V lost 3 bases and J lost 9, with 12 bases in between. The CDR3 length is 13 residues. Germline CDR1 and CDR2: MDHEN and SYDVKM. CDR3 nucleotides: TGTGCCAGCAGTTTTGACCGAGACAGGCCCCAGCATTTT. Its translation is CASSFDRDRPQHF.

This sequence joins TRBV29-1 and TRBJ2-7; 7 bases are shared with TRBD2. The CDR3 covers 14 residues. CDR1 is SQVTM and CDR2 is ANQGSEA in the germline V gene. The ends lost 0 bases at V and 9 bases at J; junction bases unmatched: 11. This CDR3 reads CSVEDNLAANLQYF. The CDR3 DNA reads TGCAGCGTTGAAGATAACCTAGCGGCTAATTTGCAGTACTTC.

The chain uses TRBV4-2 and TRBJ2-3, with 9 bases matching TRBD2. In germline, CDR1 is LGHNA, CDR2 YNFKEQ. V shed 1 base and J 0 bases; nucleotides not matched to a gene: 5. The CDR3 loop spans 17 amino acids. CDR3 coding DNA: TGTGCCAGCAGCCAAGGGTTAGCGGGGGAAAGCACAGATACGCAGTATTTT. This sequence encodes CASSQGLAGESTDTQYF.

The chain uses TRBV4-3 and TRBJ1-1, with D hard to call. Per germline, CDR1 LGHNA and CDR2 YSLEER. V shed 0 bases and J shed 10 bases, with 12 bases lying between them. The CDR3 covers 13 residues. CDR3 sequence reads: CASSQDELGRAFF. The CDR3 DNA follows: TGCGCCAGCAGCCAAGATGAGTTGGGGAGAGCTTTCTTT.

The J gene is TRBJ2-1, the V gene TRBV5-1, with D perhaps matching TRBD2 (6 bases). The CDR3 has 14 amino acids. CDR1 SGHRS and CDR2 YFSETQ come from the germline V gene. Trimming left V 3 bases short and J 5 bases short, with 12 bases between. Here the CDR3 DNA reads TGCGCCAGCAGCTCGAGACTAGTAAACAATGAGCAGTTCTTC. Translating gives CASSSRLVNNEQFF.

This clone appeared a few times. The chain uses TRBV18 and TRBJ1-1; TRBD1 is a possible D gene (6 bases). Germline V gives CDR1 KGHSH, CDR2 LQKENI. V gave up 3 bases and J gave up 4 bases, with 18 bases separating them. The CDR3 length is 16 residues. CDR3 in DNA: TGTGCCAGCTCACCCCCGGGGGGGACACAAACCACTGAAGCTTTCTTT. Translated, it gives CASSPPGGTQTTEAFF.

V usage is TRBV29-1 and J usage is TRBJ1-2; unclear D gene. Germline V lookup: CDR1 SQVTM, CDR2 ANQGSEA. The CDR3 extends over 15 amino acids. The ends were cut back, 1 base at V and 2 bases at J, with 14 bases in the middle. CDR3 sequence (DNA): TGCAGCGTTGAAGGCAGCCCCTGGGCGAACTATGGCTACACCTTC. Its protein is CSVEGSPWANYGYTF.

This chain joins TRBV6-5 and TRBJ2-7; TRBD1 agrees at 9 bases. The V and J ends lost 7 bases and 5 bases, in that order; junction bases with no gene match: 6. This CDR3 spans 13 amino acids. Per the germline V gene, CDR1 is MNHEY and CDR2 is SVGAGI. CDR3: CASKGTGIHEQYF. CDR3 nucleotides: TGTGCCAGCAAAGGGACAGGGATTCACGAGCAGTACTTC.

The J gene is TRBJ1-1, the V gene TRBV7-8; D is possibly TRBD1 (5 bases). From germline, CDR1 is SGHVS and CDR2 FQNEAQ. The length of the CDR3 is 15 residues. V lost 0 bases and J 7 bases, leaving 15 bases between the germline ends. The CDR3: CASSLADQGRSEAFF. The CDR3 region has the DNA TGTGCCAGCAGCTTAGCGGATCAGGGAAGAAGTGAAGCTTTCTTT.

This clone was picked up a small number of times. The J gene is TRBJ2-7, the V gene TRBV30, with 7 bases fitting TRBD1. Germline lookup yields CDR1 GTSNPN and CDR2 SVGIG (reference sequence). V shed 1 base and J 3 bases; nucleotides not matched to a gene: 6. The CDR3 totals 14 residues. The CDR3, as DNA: TGTGCCTGGAGTGACCCACACAGGGGCTACGAGCAGTACTTC. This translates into CAWSDPHRGYEQYF.

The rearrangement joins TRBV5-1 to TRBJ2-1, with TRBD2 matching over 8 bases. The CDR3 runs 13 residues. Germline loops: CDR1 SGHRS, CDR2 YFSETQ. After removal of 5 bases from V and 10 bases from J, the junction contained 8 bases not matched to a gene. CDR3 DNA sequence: TGCGCCAGCAGAACCGGGGGGGACCGGGAGCAGTTCTTC. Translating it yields CASRTGGDREQFF.

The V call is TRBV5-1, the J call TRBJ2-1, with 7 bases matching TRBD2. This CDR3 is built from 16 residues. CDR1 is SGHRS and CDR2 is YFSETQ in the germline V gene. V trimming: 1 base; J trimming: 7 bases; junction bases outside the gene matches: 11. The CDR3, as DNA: TGCGCCAGCAGCTTGATTCCAACTAGCGCTAGTAATGAGCAGTTCTTC. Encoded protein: CASSLIPTSASNEQFF. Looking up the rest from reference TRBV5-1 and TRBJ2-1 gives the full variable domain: KAGVTQTPRYLIKTRGQQVTLSCSPISGHRSVSWYQQTPGQGLQFLFEYFSETQRNKGNFPGRFSGRQFSNSRSEMNVSTLELGDSALYLCASSLIPTSASNEQFFGPGTRLTVL.

The CDR3 bases are TGTGCCAGCACCCCATTCGGGAGCTTGCAGACCCAGTACTTC. This codes for CASTPFGSLQTQYF. The gene calls are TRBV6-5 and TRBJ2-5, with D possibly being TRBD2 (6 bases). Germline assignment: CDR1 MNHEY and CDR2 SVGAGI. The CDR3 is 14 residues long. Between the trimmed V and J ends, which lost 7 bases and 6 bases, there was a span of 18 bases.

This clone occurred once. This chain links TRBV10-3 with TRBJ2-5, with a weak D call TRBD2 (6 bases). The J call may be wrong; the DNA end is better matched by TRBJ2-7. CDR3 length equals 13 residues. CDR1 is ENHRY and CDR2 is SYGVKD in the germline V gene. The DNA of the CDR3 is TGTGCCATCAGTGAGCCGACTAGCTACGAGCAGTACTTC. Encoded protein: CAISEPTSYEQYF.

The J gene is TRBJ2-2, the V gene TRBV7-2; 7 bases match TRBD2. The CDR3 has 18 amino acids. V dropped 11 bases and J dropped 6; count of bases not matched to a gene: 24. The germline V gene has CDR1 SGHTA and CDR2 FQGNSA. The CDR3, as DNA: TGTGCCCGAGCCCCCACTTTGGCGGGAGCATCAAGCGCCGGGGAGCTGTTTTTT. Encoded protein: CARAPTLAGASSAGELFF.

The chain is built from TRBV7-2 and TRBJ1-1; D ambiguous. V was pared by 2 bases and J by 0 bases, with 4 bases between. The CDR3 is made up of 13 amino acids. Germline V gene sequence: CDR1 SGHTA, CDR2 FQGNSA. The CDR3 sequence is CASSLWLNTEAFF. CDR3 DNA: TGTGCCAGCAGCTTATGGCTGAACACTGAAGCTTTCTTT.

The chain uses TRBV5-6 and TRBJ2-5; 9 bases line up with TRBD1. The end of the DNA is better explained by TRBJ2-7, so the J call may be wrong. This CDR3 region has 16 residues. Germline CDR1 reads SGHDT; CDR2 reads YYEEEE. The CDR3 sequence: CASSLFTGQGRSEQYF. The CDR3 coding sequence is TGTGCCAGCAGCTTGTTTACGGGACAGGGCCGTTCCGAGCAGTACTTC.

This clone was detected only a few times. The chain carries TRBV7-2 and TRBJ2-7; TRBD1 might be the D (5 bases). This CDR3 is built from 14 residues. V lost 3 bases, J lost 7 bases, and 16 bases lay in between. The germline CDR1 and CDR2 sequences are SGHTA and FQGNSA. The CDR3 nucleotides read TGTGCCAGCAGCTTTCAGGGTGGTAGGGAAGAGCAGTACTTC. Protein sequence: CASSFQGGREEQYF.

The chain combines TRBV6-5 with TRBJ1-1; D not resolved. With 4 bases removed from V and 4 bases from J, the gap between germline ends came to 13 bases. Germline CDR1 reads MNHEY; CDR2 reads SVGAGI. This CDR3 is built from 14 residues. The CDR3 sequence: CASSFGRSGTEAFF. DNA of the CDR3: TGTGCCAGCAGTTTTGGACGGAGCGGCACTGAAGCTTTCTTT.